The subject of this entry is one T cell receptor beta chain. No antigen is known for it. The protocol was immunoSEQ multiplex PCR, while the TCRdb copy is restricted to in-frame clones and leaves out a portion. This repertoire shows fewer than 150,000 clones, approximately 91% found once; its top ten account for 4.7%. These data are taken from a study of T cell responses to AZD1222 COVID-19 vaccine. General observations from the study: When two AZD1222 doses had been given, Spike-specific TCR breadth and depth rose. There were vaccine-associated CD4 TCRs across spike, dominant at 160-218 and 743-854. Donors were largely white British and mainly female; clonal diversity was possibly underestimated. Variant regions that are unmutated are reportedly the target of nearly half of spike-specific TCRs.

The germline gives CDR1 SGHTA, CDR2 FQGNSA. Trimming removed 5 bases from V and 2 bases from J; junction bases left unmatched: 6. The CDR3 covers 16 residues. The sample consisted of peripheral blood, taken on day 0 of AZD1222 vaccination. The rearrangement joins TRBV7-2 to TRBJ2-1, with 10 bases matching TRBD2. This TCR came from an adult in good health. The CDR3 DNA reads as TGTGCCAGCAGCACAGGGGGGACTAGCGCCTACAATGAGCAGTTCTTC. This gives the protein CASSTGGTSAYNEQFF.